These 23 T cell receptor beta chains were all obtained from the same sample, sequenced in a study of CD8+CD57+ T cells in acquired aplastic anemia (dated 2018 in TCRdb). The patients picked for sequencing were ones in whom flow cytometry had shown an expansion of CD8+CD57+ cells. Sequencing instrument: Illumina HiSeq 2000. Profiling of TCR beta VDJ combinations and CDR3 sequences used genomic DNA as the template. TCRdb cleaned the public reads at Q25 with fastp, built clones with MiXCR and kept in-frame beta chains. Rows matching on CDR3 protein sequence are summarized as one entry with the most common DNA and genes. The sample table lists roughly 500,000 distinct CDR3 sequences, more than 25% of them with a count of one. Together, the top ten hold 0.75% to 0.95% of the sample. The sample taken for sequencing was sorted CD4+, CD8+, or CD8+CD57+ T cells (not recorded which) from PBMCs. Receptors were obtained from a human donor with aplastic anemia.

The chain links TRBV28 to TRBJ1-2; TRBD1 is a possible D gene (5 bases). The CDR3 sequence is 15 residues long. Trimming removed 5 bases from V and 7 bases from J, with 20 bases in between. Germline V CDR1 and CDR2: MDHEN, SYDVKM. The chain's CDR3 is CASSKIDRRHGGYTF. CDR3 DNA: TGTGCCAGCAGTAAAATTGACAGAAGACACGGTGGCTACACCTTC.

This chain joins TRBV10-3 and TRBJ2-7; D is unresolved. This CDR3 is 13 amino acids long. Trimming shortened V by 4 bases and J by 3 bases, and 10 bases separated the two germline ends. Per germline, CDR1 ENHRY and CDR2 SYGVKD. CDR3 region: CAISALDGYEQYF. CDR3 nucleotides: TGTGCCATCAGTGCACTGGACGGCTACGAGCAGTACTTC.

This clonotype was observed many times. The CDR3 loop is CASSRQGNQPQHF. The CDR3 DNA reads as TGTGCCAGTAGTAGACAGGGCAATCAGCCCCAGCATTTT. The gene calls are TRBV12-3 or TRBV12-4 and TRBJ1-5; maybe TRBD1 (6 bases). CDR3 size: 13 residues. V shed 9 bases and J shed 2 bases, with 11 bases lying between them.

This clonotype was seen ten or more times. The genes are TRBV10-3 and TRBJ2-3, with 7 bases identical to TRBD1. V shed 5 bases, J shed 4 bases, and the junction held 3 bases outside the gene matches. Germline V gene sequence: CDR1 ENHRY, CDR2 SYGVKD. There are 13 residues in the CDR3. Here the CDR3 reads CAISTQGADTQYF. In DNA, the CDR3 is TGTGCCATCAGTACGCAGGGGGCAGATACGCAGTATTTT.

The chain employs TRBV20-1 and TRBJ2-1, with D unresolved. Germline V gene data show CDR1 as DFQATT and CDR2 as SNEGSKA (reference sequence). CDR3 size: 15 residues. V lost 2 bases and J lost 2, with 13 bases in between. The CDR3 nucleotides are TGCAGTGCTAGATCCCTACAAGGCCCCTACAATGAGCAGTTCTTC. Translating it yields CSARSLQGPYNEQFF.

The chain couples TRBV6-1 to TRBJ1-1; possible D gene TRBD1, 6 bases. Looked up from germline, CDR1 is MNHNS and CDR2 is SASEGT. The CDR3 loop spans 15 amino acids. The V end lost 4 bases, the J end lost 3 bases, and 15 bases lay between the germline ends. CDR3: CASSARGGRDTEAFF. The CDR3 DNA is TGTGCCAGCAGTGCGAGGGGGGGGAGGGACACTGAAGCTTTCTTT.

A note on this clonotype: Mismatch with germline at one junction end may stem from a read error. The chain uses TRBV20-1 and TRBJ2-3, with 13 bases fitting TRBD2. The V gene's germline CDR1 is DFQATT and CDR2 SNEGSKA (reference sequence). The CDR3 spans 14 residues. The CDR3 coding sequence is TGCAGTGCTCCGACTAGCGGGGGGCCAGATACGCGGTATTTT. Its translation: CSAPTSGGPDTRYF.

The genes are TRBV9 and TRBJ1-1, with D possibly being TRBD1 (5 bases). Trimming removed 4 bases from V and 0 bases from J, with 19 bases in between. From germline, CDR1 is SGDLS and CDR2 YYNGEE. This CDR3 has 17 amino acids. The CDR3 is CASSPGGGTRLNTEAFF. The DNA of the CDR3 is TGTGCCAGCAGCCCCGGTGGGGGAACCCGATTGAACACTGAAGCTTTCTTT.

The CDR3 protein is CASSQIRQGWKNSPLHF. In DNA, the CDR3 is TGTGCCAGCAGCCAGATTAGACAGGGCTGGAAGAATTCACCCCTCCACTTT. The chain couples TRBV6-2 or TRBV6-3 to TRBJ1-6; TRBD1 aligns across 7 bases. The CDR3 contains 17 residues. Per the germline V gene, CDR1 is MNHEY and CDR2 is SVGEGT. Trimming cost V 6 bases and J 7 bases; bases outside gene matches: 15.

In its sample, this clonotype was seen many times. The rearrangement links TRBV2 to TRBJ2-7; D uncertain. Trimming cost V 3 bases and J 2 bases, with 8 bases left between them. Germline values: CDR1 SNHLY, CDR2 FYNNEI. The CDR3 consists of 13 residues. CDR3 region: CASSDRDTYEQYF. DNA for the CDR3: TGTGCCAGCAGTGATAGAGACACCTACGAGCAGTACTTC.

This clonotype was seen at least ten times. The chain recombines TRBV19 with TRBJ1-5; no firm D call. The CDR3 sequence is 15 residues long. V was trimmed by 7 bases and J by 3 bases, leaving 16 bases between them. The germline CDR1 and CDR2 sequences are LNHDA and SQIVND (reference sequence). CDR3 DNA sequence: TGTGCCAGTAACTCCCTAGTGAGGCCCAATCAGCCCCAGCATTTT. This codes for CASNSLVRPNQPQHF.

The table lists this clonotype with a few counts. The rearrangement uses TRBV9 and TRBJ2-1; possible D gene TRBD2, 5 bases. With 0 bases removed from V and 7 bases from J, the gap between germline ends came to 17 bases. CDR1 is SGDLS, CDR2 YYNGEE, per germline. The CDR3 sequence is 16 residues long. The CDR3 DNA reads as TGTGCCAGCAGCGTAGGGACGGGGATGGCACTAAATGAGCAGTTCTTC. Translation: CASSVGTGMALNEQFF.

The rearrangement joins TRBV14 to TRBJ1-3; D call uncertain. The germline CDR1 and CDR2 sequences are SGHDN and FVKESK. CDR3 size: 17 residues. V lost 0 bases, J lost 2 bases, and 14 bases lay in between. DNA for the CDR3: TGTGCCAGCAGCCAAGATATTCTGACTTTTACTGGAAACACCATATATTTT. Protein product: CASSQDILTFTGNTIYF.

As for this clonotype: Relative to the germline gene, one junction end is altered; a read error may explain this. The chain has TRBV4-3 and TRBJ1-6, with D possibly TRBD1 on 6 matching bases. The CDR3 runs to 16 residues. Germline V gene lookup returns CDR1 LGHNA and CDR2 YSLEER. In DNA form, the CDR3 reads TGCGCCAGCGGCCAAGACCCAGGGGTCGGCAATTCACCCCTCCACTTT. Translating it yields CASGQDPGVGNSPLHF.

The genes are TRBV2 and TRBJ2-1; maybe TRBD2 (6 bases). CDR3 length: 15 residues. Deletions cut 6 bases from V and 12 bases from J, with 24 bases between. Germline V CDR1 and CDR2: SNHLY, FYNNEI. CDR3 coding DNA: TGTGCCAGCAGCCGTCCCGCTGGTTTAATGGGGGGGCAGTTCTTC. Its protein product is CASSRPAGLMGGQFF. The entire variable domain, with the rest obtained from reference TRBV2 and TRBJ2-1, is as follows: EPEVTQTPSHQVTQMGQEVILRCVPISNHLYFYWYRQILGQKVEFLVSFYNNEISEKSEIFDDQFSVERPDGSNFTLKIRSTKLEDSAMYFCASSRPAGLMGGQFFGPGTRLTVL.

The V call is TRBV20-1, the J call TRBJ1-1; D not certain. Trimming stripped 0 bases from V and 0 bases from J, with 11 bases between. This CDR3 comprises 15 residues. Germline CDR1 DFQATT, CDR2 SNEGSKA (reference sequence). CDR3 sequence: CSARDQGSMNTEAFF. CDR3 bases: TGCAGTGCTAGAGATCAAGGCAGCATGAACACTGAAGCTTTCTTT.

This clonotype has ten or more counts. The rearrangement links TRBV20-1 to TRBJ1-3, with D perhaps matching TRBD1 (6 bases). The CDR3 has 14 residues. V gave up 3 bases and J gave up 0 bases, with 9 bases separating them. The V gene's germline CDR1 is DFQATT and CDR2 SNEGSKA (reference sequence). The CDR3 bases are TGCAGTGCTAGTGCCAGGGGCTCTGGAAACACCATATATTTT. Encoded protein: CSASARGSGNTIYF.

J is TRBJ2-6 and V is TRBV19, with D unclear. In germline, CDR1 is LNHDA, CDR2 SQIVND (reference sequence). V was trimmed by 9 bases and J by 2 bases, leaving 17 bases between them. This CDR3 is built from 16 residues. CDR3 sequence: CASSPWSEAGANVLTF. DNA of the CDR3: TGTGCCAGCTCACCATGGTCGGAAGCTGGGGCCAACGTCCTGACTTTC.

This clonotype was detected ten times or more. J is TRBJ2-5 and V is TRBV2, with no clear D. The V end lost 3 bases, the J end lost 5 bases, and 7 bases lay between the germline ends. From germline, CDR1 is SNHLY and CDR2 FYNNEI. The CDR3 covers 12 residues. CDR3 coding DNA: TGTGCCAGCAGTGAGCGTCGGGAGACCCAGTACTTC. It is translated as CASSERRETQYF.

Only a few counts were recorded for this clonotype. At one end the junction does not follow the germline gene, possibly because of a read error. V and J are TRBV10-3 and TRBJ1-1; a possible D gene is TRBD1 (6 bases). From germline, CDR1 is ENHRY and CDR2 SYGVKD. CDR3 length equals 13 residues. CDR3 loop: CASSESRGFVFFF. CDR3 nucleotides: TGTGCCAGCAGTGAAAGTAGGGGGTTCGTTTTCTTCTTT.

A few counts support this clonotype. The J gene is TRBJ2-7, the V gene TRBV5-5; 8 nucleotides align to TRBD1. After removal of 0 bases from V and 0 bases from J, the junction contained 2 bases not matched to a gene. This CDR3 comprises 15 residues. The germline V gene has CDR1 SGHKS and CDR2 YYEKEE (reference sequence). The CDR3 is CASSLEQGVSYEQYF. CDR3 nucleotide sequence: TGTGCCAGCAGCTTGGAACAGGGGGTCTCCTACGAGCAGTACTTC.

V is TRBV6-1 and J is TRBJ2-2, with D unresolved. This CDR3 is 15 amino acids long. Deletions cut 6 bases from V and 0 bases from J, with 11 bases between. CDR1 and CDR2 from the germline V gene are MNHNS and SASEGT. CDR3 coding DNA: TGTGCCAGCAGCCCTCTCTTCGCGAACACCGGGGAGCTGTTTTTT. The encoded protein is CASSPLFANTGELFF.

This clonotype was observed a handful of times. J is TRBJ2-3 and V is TRBV11-1, with D uncertain. The V and J ends lost 0 bases and 6 bases respectively, with 13 bases between them. The length of the CDR3 is 15 residues. Per the germline V gene, CDR1 is SGHAT and CDR2 is FQDESV (reference sequence). As DNA, the CDR3 is TGTGCCAGCAGCTTAGCTCCCAGGTCGCAGGATACGCAGTATTTT. Translating it yields CASSLAPRSQDTQYF.